This T cell receptor (beta chain) was captured by sequencing in a study of CD4 T cells in relation to SARS-CoV-2 and coronaviruses. Study as a whole: Crossreactive spike epitopes shared across donors were mapped to their HLA restriction.

Concerning this clone: The antigen is unknown.

Sequenced by immunoSEQ multiplex PCR; TCRdb stores in-frame clones only, minus some. The sample records around 69,000 clones, 94% being singletons. The length of the CDR3 is 13 residues. The junction had 3 bases not matched to a gene; V was cut back by 3 bases and J by 4 bases. Before the COVID-19 pandemic, during about 2011-2019, CD4+ T cells were taken from unexposed donors. Study outcomes and limitations: In around two thirds of donors, memory CD4+ clonotypes crossrecognized SARS-CoV-2 and at least one common cold coronavirus spike.

Sequencing was done on a sample of naive CD4+ T cells from PBMCs. Subset denoted: naive CD4+ T cells isolated by negative enrichment. This TCR was sampled from a human donor in good health. This chain uses TRBV12-3 or TRBV12-4 with TRBJ2-7, with 7 bases fitting TRBD1. This CDR3 reads CASSLTGMYEQYF. In nucleotides, the CDR3 is TGTGCCAGCAGTTTGACAGGGATGTACGAGCAGTACTTC.